The rows below give T cell receptor beta chains drawn from one sample of a study of blood T cell repertoires in COVID-19. Generated by immunoSEQ multiplex PCR, the TCRdb table keeps only in-frame clones and is missing some. The sample records about 49,000 clones, roughly 80% being singletons. Sequencing was done on a sample of peripheral blood. These receptors were obtained from a woman aged 60-75 years with acute or convalescent COVID-19. Both conserved end residues are part of each CDR3. D genes are given only for firm matches. Size is omitted from some rows. Given values are once, few, many or a class for expanded clones.

clone_size d_call j_call v_call cdr3_nt cdr3_aa
. TRBD1 TRBJ1-1 TRBV28 TGTGCCAGCAGACCGGGACAGATGAACACTGAAGCTTTCTTT CASRPGQMNTEAFF
. . TRBJ1-1 TRBV14 TGTGCCAGCAGCCAAGAGCGGGCCGCCTCGGAAGCTTTCTTT CASSQERAASEAFF
few TRBD2 TRBJ2-1 TRBV11-2 TGTGCCAGCAGCCTCCATTTAGCGGGTTCCTACAATGAGCAGTTCTTC CASSLHLAGSYNEQFF
. . TRBJ1-6 TRBV6-5 TGTGCCAGCACCGAAGGACAGCTCAATTCACCCCTCCACTTT CASTEGQLNSPLHF
. TRBD2 TRBJ2-1 TRBV18 TGTGCCAGCTCACCTCGCTCTAGCGGGAATGGGGAGCAGTTCTTC CASSPRSSGNGEQFF
. . TRBJ2-1 TRBV25-1 TGTGCCAGCAGTGAATTGGGCTTGGGCCCCTACAATGAGCAGTTCTTC CASSELGLGPYNEQFF
. . TRBJ1-4 TRBV19 TGTGCCAGTAGTAGCGGGGGTCGTGAAAAACTGTTTTTT CASSSGGREKLFF
. . TRBJ1-3 TRBV10-3 TGTGCCATCAGGACAGGAGCCTCTGGAAACACCATATATTTT CAIRTGASGNTIYF
. . TRBJ1-3 TRBV19 TGTGCCAGTACCCTATCGGAGGCCGGCTCGGGAAACACCATATATTTT CASTLSEAGSGNTIYF
. TRBD2 TRBJ2-2 TRBV7-2 TGTGCCAGCAGCTTCGTCGCTAGCGGGGCTTCCGGGGAGCTGTTTTTT CASSFVASGASGELFF
few . TRBJ1-6 TRBV12-3/TRBV12-4 TGTGCCAGCAGCCGACTTAATAATTCACCCCTCCACTTT CASSRLNNSPLHF
. TRBD2 TRBJ2-1 TRBV5-1 TGCGCCAGCAACCCTCTAGCGGGGTCCTACAATGAGCAGTTCTTC CASNPLAGSYNEQFF
. TRBD1 TRBJ2-1 TRBV29-1 TGCAGCCTTGTGTTGGGACAGGGGGCGGATGAGCAGTTCTTC CSLVLGQGADEQFF
. . TRBJ1-1 TRBV11-3 TGTGCCAGCAGCCTTGGACAGAGTGAAGCTTTCTTT CASSLGQSEAFF
few . TRBJ1-2 TRBV5-8 TGTGCCAGCAGCTTCACTGCGCCGACTAACTACACCTTC CASSFTAPTNYTF
. TRBD2 TRBJ2-3 TRBV5-6 TGTGCCAGCAGGCCGGGACTAGGGTGGGTGACAGATACGCAGTATTTT CASRPGLGWVTDTQYF
. . TRBJ1-4 TRBV7-3 TGTGCCAGCATAGGAGCAACTAATGAAAAACTGTTTTTT CASIGATNEKLFF
. TRBD2 TRBJ2-3 TRBV7-2 TGTGCCAGCAGCCCCCCGGGACTATTCCCAGATACGCAGTATTTT CASSPPGLFPDTQYF
. TRBD1 TRBJ2-2 TRBV9 TGTGCCAGCAGAAGGACAGGGGAAAGCACCGGGGAGCTGTTTTTT CASRRTGESTGELFF
. . TRBJ1-6 TRBV5-1 TGCGCCAGCTTTGCAGGGGAAAATTCACCCCTCCACTTT CASFAGENSPLHF
. . TRBJ1-1 TRBV6-5 TGTGCCAGCAGCTACACAGGGATGAACACTGAAGCTTTCTTT CASSYTGMNTEAFF
. . TRBJ2-3 TRBV19 TGTGCCAGTAGTTCGGGGGACAGCACAGATACGCAGTATTTT CASSSGDSTDTQYF
. . TRBJ2-4 TRBV3-1/TRBV3-2 TGTGCCAGCAGCCAAGCCGGGGTCATAGCCAAAAACATTCAGTACTTC CASSQAGVIAKNIQYF
. . TRBJ1-1 TRBV28 TGTGCCAGCAGTTTACGGCCCAGCGCTGAAGCTTTCTTT CASSLRPSAEAFF
. . TRBJ1-2 TRBV5-4 TGTGCCAGCAGCAATACACAGGGAATCGATGGCTACACCTTC CASSNTQGIDGYTF
. . TRBJ2-2 TRBV9 TGTGCCAGCAGCGTATCACTAGCAACACGGCAGGACACCGGGGAGCTGTTTTTT CASSVSLATRQDTGELFF
. . TRBJ2-3 TRBV28 TGTGCCAGCAGTTCCCTGGATACGCAGTATTTT CASSSLDTQYF
. . TRBJ1-1 TRBV5-1 TGCGCCAGCAGCTTGGATCTCCGGGACACAACTGAAGCTTTCTTT CASSLDLRDTTEAFF
. . TRBJ1-1 TRBV28 TGTGCCAGCAGTTTATGGAAGAGGGTGTCAACTGAAGCTTTCTTT CASSLWKRVSTEAFF
few TRBD2 TRBJ2-1 TRBV3-1/TRBV3-2 TGTGCCAGCAGCGTAGCGGGTTTGTTCAATGAGCAGTTCTTC CASSVAGLFNEQFF
. . TRBJ1-2 TRBV5-8 TGTGCCAGCAGCAATACAGGAGCTAACTATGGCTACACCTTC CASSNTGANYGYTF
. TRBD2 TRBJ2-3 TRBV19 TGTGCCAGTACCACAGGGACTAGCCTCTCAGATACGCAGTATTTT CASTTGTSLSDTQYF
. TRBD1 TRBJ1-1 TRBV6-6 TGTGCCAGCAGTTACGACAGGGGGCGCATGGAAGCTTTCTTT CASSYDRGRMEAFF
few . TRBJ2-7 TRBV21-1 TGTGCCAGCAGACTAGCGGGGGTTTCGGGCGAGCAGTACTTC CASRLAGVSGEQYF
. TRBD1 TRBJ2-7 TRBV7-9 TGTGCCAGCAGCTACGTCGTTTCAGGGGGCGAGCAGTACTTC CASSYVVSGGEQYF
few TRBD2 TRBJ2-7 TRBV7-2 TGTGCCAGCAGCCCGCGGACTAGCGGGGGGCTATTGCCCTACGAGCAGTACTTC CASSPRTSGGLLPYEQYF
few . TRBJ1-1 TRBV28 TGTGCCAGCAGTTTAGGGACCGGGAGAGGGAAAGCTTTCTTT CASSLGTGRGKAFF
. TRBD2 TRBJ2-5 TRBV7-9 TGTGCCAGCAGCACAGGGACTAGCGGGGGAGAGACCCAGTACTTC CASSTGTSGGETQYF
. . TRBJ2-7 TRBV7-3 TGTGCCAGCAGCCTCACAGGGGGGGATTACGAGCAGTACTTC CASSLTGGDYEQYF
. TRBD1 TRBJ1-3 TRBV18 TGTGCCAGCTCACCACCCGGGACAGGGGGGTTTCATTCTGGAAACACCATATATTTT CASSPPGTGGFHSGNTIYF
. . TRBJ2-7 TRBV5-1 TGCGCCAGCAGGGTAGGCTCGGAGTACGAGCAGTACTTC CASRVGSEYEQYF
. TRBD1 TRBJ1-2 TRBV6-5 TGTGCCAGCAGGTTACAGGGGTCGGGCGGCTACACCTTC CASRLQGSGGYTF
. TRBD1 TRBJ1-2 TRBV27 TGTGCCAGCAGTTTAAAGGGGGCGATCGGGGGCTACACCTTC CASSLKGAIGGYTF
. . TRBJ1-2 TRBV14 TGTGCCAGCAGCCAGGGGGGGGCGTCCGGACGCTACACCTTC CASSQGGASGRYTF
. TRBD1 TRBJ1-5 TRBV6-6 TGTGCCAGCAGTTATGGAAGGGGGCTTCAGCCCCAGCATTTT CASSYGRGLQPQHF
. . TRBJ1-2 TRBV19 TGTGCCAGTAGTACGTCCCCTAACTATGGCTACACCTTC CASSTSPNYGYTF
. . TRBJ2-1 TRBV5-1 TGCGCCAGCAGCTTGTCTCATGGGGGCGGTGAGCAGTTCTTC CASSLSHGGGEQFF
. TRBD2 TRBJ2-2 TRBV7-3 TGTGCCAGCAGCTTACCGGGACTAGCGGGAGGAGGGGCCGGGGAGCTGTTTTTT CASSLPGLAGGGAGELFF
. TRBD2 TRBJ2-1 TRBV9 TGTGCCAGCAATCTAGCGGGGTGGTCCTACAATGAGCAGTTCTTC CASNLAGWSYNEQFF
. TRBD2 TRBJ2-3 TRBV29-1 TGCAGCGTCGTAGCGGGAGTAACCACAGATACGCAGTATTTT CSVVAGVTTDTQYF
. . TRBJ1-1 TRBV19 TGTGCCAGTAGTCTATTCGGACGGGGGAACACTGAAGCTTTCTTT CASSLFGRGNTEAFF
. . TRBJ1-4 TRBV15 TGTGCCACCAGCAGAGATCTAACTAATGAAAAACTGTTTTTT CATSRDLTNEKLFF
. . TRBJ1-2 TRBV7-2 TGTGCCAGCAGCTTAAGCGGCAGTTACTATGGCTACACCTTC CASSLSGSYYGYTF
few . TRBJ2-7 TRBV11-3 TGTGCCAGCAGCCACGTGCGGGGAGATAAGGCCTACGAGCAGTACTTC CASSHVRGDKAYEQYF